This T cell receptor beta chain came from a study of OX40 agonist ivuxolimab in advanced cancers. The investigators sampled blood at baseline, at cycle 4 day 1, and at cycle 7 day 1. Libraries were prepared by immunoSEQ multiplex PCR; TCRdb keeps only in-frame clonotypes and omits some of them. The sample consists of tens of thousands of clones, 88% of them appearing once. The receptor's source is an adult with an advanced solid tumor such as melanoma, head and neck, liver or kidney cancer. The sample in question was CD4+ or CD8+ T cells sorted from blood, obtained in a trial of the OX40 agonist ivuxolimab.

The CDR3 loop reads CASSPPDRSLTSTDTQYF. CDR3 nucleotides: TGTGCCAGCTCACCACCGGACAGGTCGCTTACTAGCACAGATACGCAGTATTTT. V gene TRBV18 combines with J gene TRBJ2-3; TRBD1 aligns across 7 bases. This CDR3 comprises 18 residues. J gave up 0 bases and V 0 bases, and 9 bases lay outside the gene matches. Germline CDR1 and CDR2: KGHSH and LQKENI.